This is a list of T cell receptor beta chains from one sample in a study of response to subunit inactivated influenza vaccine. TCRdb processed the RT-PCR reads anew with MiXCR; each CDR3 protein has one entry. The table lists 150,000 to 200,000 distinct CDR3 sequences, approximately 12% of them singletons. The same sample was also studied in work on T cells expressing NK-cell markers.

Material: CD8+ T cells sorted from PBMCs, obtained 11 to 12 days after vaccination. The source is a man aged 45-65 years who received an inactivated influenza vaccine. The CDR3 runs from the conserved cysteine through the conserved F or W. Fields, in order: CDR3 protein, CDR3 DNA, J gene, clone size, D gene, V gene. The D gene is left open where the match is weak. The listing skips clone size in some rows; elsewhere it reads once, few, many or a size class.

CDR3: CASSMDRGNSPLHF
DNA: TGTGCCAGCAGCATGGACAGAGGAAATTCACCCCTCCACTTT
J: TRBJ1-6
size: .
D: .
V: TRBV7-8

CDR3: CASSQMSWGVETQYF
DNA: TGTGCCAGCAGCCAAATGTCCTGGGGGGTAGAGACCCAGTACTTC
J: TRBJ2-5
size: few
D: .
V: TRBV14

CDR3: CASSLPRGQGAGDEQFF
DNA: TGTGCCAGCAGCTTGCCTAGAGGACAGGGGGCTGGGGATGAGCAGTTCTTC
J: TRBJ2-1
size: few
D: TRBD1
V: TRBV7-9

CDR3: CASSLLGGATYEQYF
DNA: TGTGCCAGCAGTTTATTAGGGGGAGCAACCTACGAGCAGTACTTC
J: TRBJ2-7
size: few
D: .
V: TRBV28

CDR3: CASSVLGETQYF
DNA: TGTGCCAGCAGCGTCCTAGGGGAGACCCAGTACTTC
J: TRBJ2-5
size: few
D: .
V: TRBV9

CDR3: CSVETRQDWAKNIQYF
DNA: TGCAGCGTTGAAACCCGGCAGGACTGGGCCAAAAACATTCAGTACTTC
J: TRBJ2-4
size: few
D: .
V: TRBV29-1

CDR3: CASSFAQGAGTEAFF
DNA: TGTGCCAGCAGCTTCGCCCAGGGGGCAGGCACTGAAGCTTTCTTT
J: TRBJ1-1
size: many
D: TRBD1
V: TRBV7-2

CDR3: CASSQGQGTTEAFF
DNA: TGTGCCAGCAGCCAGGGACAGGGGACCACTGAAGCTTTCTTT
J: TRBJ1-1
size: .
D: TRBD1
V: TRBV12-3/TRBV12-4

CDR3: CASSFGQATEKLFF
DNA: TGTGCCAGCAGTTTCGGACAGGCAACTGAAAAACTGTTTTTT
J: TRBJ1-4
size: many
D: TRBD1
V: TRBV12-3/TRBV12-4

CDR3: CASSKIGVFTDTQYF
DNA: TGTGCCAGCAGTAAAATCGGGGTCTTCACAGATACGCAGTATTTT
J: TRBJ2-3
size: .
D: .
V: TRBV6-1

CDR3: CSVKWTGTGNTIYF
DNA: TGCAGCGTGAAATGGACAGGGACTGGAAACACCATATATTTT
J: TRBJ1-3
size: .
D: TRBD1
V: TRBV29-1

CDR3: CASSSGRSASTDTQYF
DNA: TGTGCCAGCAGCTCCGGCCGGTCCGCTAGCACAGATACGCAGTATTTT
J: TRBJ2-3
size: .
D: .
V: TRBV11-2

CDR3: CASSLAGDSNQPQHF
DNA: TGCGCCAGCAGCTTGGCAGGGGATAGCAATCAGCCCCAGCATTTT
J: TRBJ1-5
size: many
D: .
V: TRBV5-1

CDR3: CASSEYGSASSYNEQFF
DNA: TGTGCCAGCAGTGAATATGGGAGCGCGAGCTCCTACAATGAGCAGTTCTTC
J: TRBJ2-1
size: few
D: .
V: TRBV25-1

CDR3: CASSQVVGVGGDTQYF
DNA: TGCGCCAGCAGCCAAGTGGTGGGGGTCGGCGGAGATACGCAGTATTTT
J: TRBJ2-3
size: .
D: .
V: TRBV4-3

CDR3: CASAGETYNEQFF
DNA: TGTGCCAGCGCGGGGGAGACCTACAATGAGCAGTTCTTC
J: TRBJ2-1
size: many
D: TRBD2
V: TRBV12-3/TRBV12-4

CDR3: CSVRTSEPYEQYF
DNA: TGCAGCGTTCGGACTAGCGAACCCTACGAGCAGTACTTC
J: TRBJ2-7
size: few
D: TRBD2
V: TRBV29-1

CDR3: CASSLEFSGVYNEQFF
DNA: TGCGCCAGCAGCTTGGAGTTTAGCGGGGTCTACAATGAGCAGTTCTTC
J: TRBJ2-1
size: few
D: TRBD2
V: TRBV5-1

CDR3: CASSLFVSYNEQFF
DNA: TGTGCCAGCAGCTTATTTGTCTCCTACAATGAGCAGTTCTTC
J: TRBJ2-1
size: many
D: .
V: TRBV11-2

CDR3: CASSLAETQYF
DNA: TGTGCCAGCAGCTTAGCGGAGACCCAGTACTTC
J: TRBJ2-5
size: many
D: .
V: TRBV7-6

CDR3: CASSLEGTVYNEQFF
DNA: TGTGCCAGCAGTTTAGAGGGGACAGTATACAATGAGCAGTTCTTC
J: TRBJ2-1
size: .
D: TRBD1
V: TRBV12-3/TRBV12-4

CDR3: CASSYQGVGTEAFF
DNA: TGCGCCAGCAGCTACCAAGGGGTCGGCACTGAAGCTTTCTTT
J: TRBJ1-1
size: many
D: .
V: TRBV5-1

CDR3: CASSSNPNEQFF
DNA: TGTGCCAGCAGCTCCAACCCTAATGAGCAGTTCTTC
J: TRBJ2-1
size: .
D: .
V: TRBV7-3

CDR3: CASSFKGTTDTQYF
DNA: TGCGCCAGCAGCTTTAAGGGGACCACAGATACGCAGTATTTT
J: TRBJ2-3
size: .
D: .
V: TRBV5-1

CDR3: CASSQGLAGVWDTQYF
DNA: TGCGCCAGCAGCCAAGGCCTAGCGGGAGTTTGGGATACGCAGTATTTT
J: TRBJ2-3
size: many
D: TRBD2
V: TRBV4-3

CDR3: CASSLTGVSIADTQYF
DNA: TGTGCCAGCAGTTTGACGGGGGTTAGTATCGCAGATACGCAGTATTTT
J: TRBJ2-3
size: .
D: .
V: TRBV28

CDR3: CASSYTGVNTEAFF
DNA: TGTGCCAGCAGTTACACAGGGGTTAACACTGAAGCTTTCTTT
J: TRBJ1-1
size: many
D: TRBD1
V: TRBV6-5

CDR3: CASSFGTSYGYTF
DNA: TGCGCCAGCAGCTTCGGCACCTCCTATGGCTACACCTTC
J: TRBJ1-2
size: many
D: .
V: TRBV5-1

CDR3: CASSQDFPGELFF
DNA: TGTGCCAGCAGCCAAGATTTTCCCGGGGAGCTGTTTTTT
J: TRBJ2-2
size: .
D: .
V: TRBV14

CDR3: CASNDAAPGLLLNIQYF
DNA: TGTGCCAGCAACGACGCGGCCCCGGGACTACTTCTAAACATTCAGTACTTC
J: TRBJ2-4
size: .
D: TRBD2
V: TRBV28

CDR3: CASATGNEKLFF
DNA: TGTGCCAGCGCGACAGGGAATGAAAAACTGTTTTTT
J: TRBJ1-4
size: few
D: TRBD1
V: TRBV6-2/TRBV6-3

CDR3: CASSPLGLAGPGELFF
DNA: TGTGCCAGCAGTCCCCTGGGACTAGCAGGACCCGGGGAGCTGTTTTTT
J: TRBJ2-2
size: .
D: TRBD2
V: TRBV6-2/TRBV6-3

CDR3: CASSAWDRPSYEQYF
DNA: TGTGCCAGCAGCGCCTGGGACAGGCCTTCCTACGAGCAGTACTTC
J: TRBJ2-7
size: .
D: TRBD1
V: TRBV9

CDR3: CASSLGQGIIQETQYF
DNA: TGTGCCAGCAGCTTAGGACAGGGCATTATTCAAGAGACCCAGTACTTC
J: TRBJ2-5
size: many
D: TRBD1
V: TRBV7-9

CDR3: CASSLALSYEQYF
DNA: TGTGCCAGCAGCTTAGCGCTCTCCTACGAGCAGTACTTC
J: TRBJ2-7
size: many
D: .
V: TRBV7-2